This T cell receptor (beta chain) was found in a study of T cells expressing NK-cell markers. Looking at the study overall: There were seven HCMV-seropositive donors and one seronegative donor among the eight sequenced.

TCR beta cDNA was generated via 5'RACE template switching incorporating UMIs. TCRdb reprocessed the 5' RACE reads, keeping one entry per CDR3 protein, no DNA. Its table records 500,000 or so distinct CDR3 sequences. General study points: A range of about 1.0-8% of CD8+ T cells consisted of dominant NKG2C+ clonotypes in six donors. Similarly, these clonotypes led the CD3+CD56-NKG2C+ fraction as well in a few donors.

A note on this clonotype: Its antigen is unknown.

CDR1 and CDR2 from the germline V gene are DFQATT and SNEGSKA (reference sequence). There are 14 residues in the CDR3. This chain joins TRBV20-1 and TRBJ2-7; TCRdb picks TRBD1, but there is no DNA to check that call. The clonotype was recovered from a man aged 18 to 29 in good health. Sequenced: blood T cells: a sorted CD56 or NKG2C T cell subset, CD4+ or CD8+ T cells, or bulk PBMC T cells (not recorded which). CDR3 amino acids: CSAPGTSLIYEQYF.